Sequencing of this TCR beta chain was carried out in a study of T cell responses to AZD1222 COVID-19 vaccine. Study-level results: Mapped onto spike, vaccine-associated CD4 TCRs spanned it and were dominant at 160-218 and 743-854. Nearly half of spike-specific TCRs reportedly go after variant regions that carry no mutations.

As to this clone: Its target is not known.

The CDR3 totals 19 residues. V was pared by 6 bases and J by 5 bases, with 24 bases of the junction left unmatched. Germline CDR1 reads SNHLY; CDR2 reads FYNNEI. It was second doses at about 4 or about 12 weeks that were pooled. Profiled with immunoSEQ multiplex PCR; TCRdb holds only in-frame clones, not every one. The table has 90,000 to 100,000 clones, roughly 84% seen once; the top ten hold about 14%. The V and J genes are TRBV2 and TRBJ2-7; 8 nucleotides align to TRBD2. The sequencing used peripheral blood, collected 28 days after the second AZD1222 dose. The clonotype comes from an adult who received the AZD1222 COVID-19 vaccine. CDR3 region: CASRRTTGTRGHSEDEQYF. DNA for the CDR3: TGTGCCAGCAGACGCACGACCGGGACTAGAGGCCACTCCGAGGACGAGCAGTACTTC.